These T cell receptor beta chains were read from a single sample in a study of blood T cell repertoires in COVID-19. The table came from immunoSEQ multiplex PCR; TCRdb's copy has only in-frame clones and leaves some out. The data contain fewer than 300,000 clones, around 90% of them singletons. The specimen was PBMCs or T cells enriched from blood (not recorded which). All receptors come from a woman aged 25-40 years who had recovered from COVID-19. CDR3s include the opening cysteine and the closing phenylalanine or tryptophan. A D gene is named only where the DNA matches it firmly. Clone size is stated in some rows and not others, as once, few, many or a class when expanded.

.,TRBJ2-2,TRBV4-2,.,CASTPRGSGELFF,TGTGCCAGCACCCCCCGCGGGTCCGGGGAGCTGTTTTTT
.,TRBJ2-2,TRBV7-3,TRBD1,CASSGQGAGTGELFF,TGTGCCAGCAGCGGACAGGGGGCTGGCACCGGGGAGCTGTTTTTT
.,TRBJ1-6,TRBV7-8,.,CASSLALSGSPLHF,TGTGCCAGCAGCTTAGCGCTATCGGGGTCACCCCTCCACTTT
.,TRBJ1-5,TRBV6-2/TRBV6-3,TRBD1,CASSLGQINIGNQPQHF,TGTGCCAGCAGTTTGGGACAGATAAATATAGGCAATCAGCCCCAGCATTTT
.,TRBJ2-7,TRBV19,.,CASTGGQRYEQYF,TGTGCCAGTACAGGCGGACAGCGCTACGAGCAGTACTTC
.,TRBJ1-2,TRBV7-2,.,CASSFFPAIYGYTF,TGTGCCAGCAGCTTTTTCCCCGCGATCTATGGCTACACCTTC
.,TRBJ2-7,TRBV7-2,.,CASSNRGALSSYEQYF,TGTGCCAGCAGCAACCGGGGGGCCTTGAGCTCCTACGAGCAGTACTTC
once,TRBJ1-1,TRBV19,.,CASTHQGRVGWNTEAFF,TGTGCCAGTACCCACCAAGGGAGGGTCGGCTGGAACACTGAAGCTTTCTTT
.,TRBJ2-2,TRBV2,.,CASRDQGRRATGELFF,TGTGCCAGCAGAGACCAGGGCCGCAGGGCCACCGGGGAGCTGTTTTTT
.,TRBJ2-2,TRBV19,TRBD2,CASTGLAGTGELFF,TGTGCCAGTACGGGACTAGCGGGGACCGGGGAGCTGTTTTTT
.,TRBJ1-3,TRBV15,.,CATSRDPGRGGGNTIYF,TGTGCCACCAGCAGAGATCCCGGCAGGGGTGGTGGAAACACCATATATTTT
.,TRBJ1-1,TRBV19,.,CASSAVGGAEAFF,TGTGCCAGTAGTGCTGTCGGGGGGGCTGAAGCTTTCTTT
few,TRBJ2-7,TRBV14,.,CASTRASIHEQYF,TGTGCCAGCACTCGGGCTAGCATCCACGAGCAGTACTTC
.,TRBJ2-2,TRBV29-1,.,CSVDRSEGAGLFF,TGCAGCGTTGACAGATCGGAGGGGGCAGGGCTGTTTTTT
.,TRBJ2-2,TRBV27,TRBD1,CASSWNRGSGELFF,TGTGCCAGCAGTTGGAACAGGGGTTCCGGGGAGCTGTTTTTT
once,TRBJ1-2,TRBV5-1,.,CASSLKYDRNYGYTF,TGCGCCAGCAGCTTGAAATACGACAGAAACTATGGCTACACCTTC
once,TRBJ2-1,TRBV7-2,TRBD2,CASSREQGLATEQFF,TGTGCCAGCAGCAGAGAACAAGGACTAGCTACGGAGCAGTTCTTC
.,TRBJ2-1,TRBV9,.,CASSVGRDNEQFF,TGTGCCAGCAGCGTAGGCAGGGACAATGAGCAGTTCTTC
.,TRBJ1-1,TRBV7-8,.,CASSLAAETTEAFF,TGTGCCAGCAGCTTAGCGGCCGAAACGACTGAAGCTTTCTTT
.,TRBJ2-1,TRBV3-1/TRBV3-2,TRBD2,CASSQDLGLAGAAEQFF,TGTGCCAGCAGCCAAGATCTGGGACTAGCGGGAGCAGCTGAGCAGTTCTTC
.,TRBJ1-5,TRBV5-6,TRBD1,CASSWNRGGNQPQHF,TGTGCCAGCAGCTGGAACAGGGGTGGCAATCAGCCCCAGCATTTT
.,TRBJ1-2,TRBV30,.,CAWKSWTVGYTF,TGTGCCTGGAAATCCTGGACAGTGGGCTACACCTTC
.,TRBJ2-2,TRBV9,.,CASSVAGASHTGELFF,TGTGCCAGCAGCGTAGCTGGGGCGTCTCACACCGGGGAGCTGTTTTTT
.,TRBJ1-1,TRBV7-9,.,CASSRDKTEAFF,TGTGCCAGCAGCCGGGACAAGACTGAAGCTTTCTTT
.,TRBJ2-7,TRBV9,TRBD1,CASSARTGGSYEQYF,TGTGCCAGCAGCGCGCGAACAGGGGGATCCTACGAGCAGTACTTC
.,TRBJ2-7,TRBV7-9,TRBD2,CASSPWGLGSYEQYF,TGTGCCAGCAGCCCGTGGGGACTAGGTTCCTACGAGCAGTACTTC
.,TRBJ2-3,TRBV5-4,TRBD2,CASSLLAGNTDTQYF,TGTGCCAGCAGCTTACTAGCGGGGAACACAGATACGCAGTATTTT
.,TRBJ1-4,TRBV28,.,CASSFGPTNEKLFF,TGTGCCAGCAGTTTTGGCCCAACTAATGAAAAACTGTTTTTT
.,TRBJ1-5,TRBV11-2,.,CASSSGGVSAGQPQHF,TGTGCCAGCAGCTCGGGCGGGGTGTCGGCAGGTCAGCCCCAGCATTTT
.,TRBJ1-2,TRBV29-1,TRBD1,CSAGTDGDGYTF,TGCAGCGCAGGGACAGACGGGGATGGCTACACCTTC
.,TRBJ1-5,TRBV5-6,.,CASSLARGYSNQPQHF,TGTGCCAGCAGCCTGGCACGGGGTTATAGCAATCAGCCCCAGCATTTT
once,TRBJ1-5,TRBV19,.,CASSIVDRNQPQHF,TGTGCCAGTAGTATAGTGGACAGAAATCAGCCCCAGCATTTT
.,TRBJ2-2,TRBV19,TRBD1,CASIMRGDRGDTGELFF,TGTGCCAGTATCATGAGGGGAGACAGGGGCGACACCGGGGAGCTGTTTTTT
.,TRBJ2-7,TRBV29-1,.,CSGRDTIYEQYF,TGCAGCGGCAGGGACACTATCTACGAGCAGTACTTC
.,TRBJ1-5,TRBV7-8,TRBD1,CASSLASGTGGQPQHF,TGTGCCAGCAGCTTAGCCTCCGGGACAGGGGGACAGCCCCAGCATTTT
.,TRBJ2-2,TRBV19,TRBD2,CASSILAGLSTGELFF,TGTGCCAGTAGTATTTTAGCGGGTTTGAGCACCGGGGAGCTGTTTTTT
.,TRBJ1-2,TRBV19,TRBD1,CASSILSDRNYGYTF,TGTGCCAGTAGTATTCTGTCGGACAGGAACTATGGCTACACCTTC
.,TRBJ2-3,TRBV7-2,.,CASSPYTDTQYF,TGTGCCAGCAGCCCCTACACAGATACGCAGTATTTT
.,TRBJ2-3,TRBV7-3,.,CASSLRLLIPSTDTQYF,TGTGCCAGCAGCTTAAGGTTACTAATACCTAGCACAGATACGCAGTATTTT
.,TRBJ2-7,TRBV6-5,TRBD1,CASTRDRVAYEQYF,TGTGCCAGCACCCGAGACAGGGTAGCCTACGAGCAGTACTTC
.,TRBJ1-6,TRBV5-8,TRBD1,CASSPAGGTGSSYNSPLHF,TGTGCCAGCAGCCCGGCTGGCGGGACAGGGAGCTCCTATAATTCACCCCTCCACTTT
.,TRBJ2-7,TRBV19,.,CASSIGGGEQYF,TGTGCCAGTAGTATCGGCGGAGGCGAGCAGTACTTC
.,TRBJ1-5,TRBV6-1,.,CASSEFLGVSNQPQHF,TGTGCCAGCAGTGAATTCCTGGGCGTCAGCAATCAGCCCCAGCATTTT
.,TRBJ2-2,TRBV11-2,TRBD1,CASSYAYPGQGNTGELFF,TGTGCCAGCAGCTACGCCTATCCGGGACAGGGGAACACCGGGGAGCTGTTTTTT
.,TRBJ2-2,TRBV11-2,.,CASSLMRNTGELFF,TGTGCCAGCAGCTTAATGCGGAACACCGGGGAGCTGTTTTTT
.,TRBJ1-1,TRBV5-1,.,CASSLAGGWTEAFF,TGCGCCAGCAGCTTGGCGGGGGGCTGGACTGAAGCTTTCTTT
.,TRBJ2-1,TRBV9,TRBD2,CASSPEGVTSGRYNEQFF,TGTGCCAGCAGCCCGGAGGGCGTGACTAGCGGGAGATACAATGAGCAGTTCTTC
.,TRBJ1-1,TRBV19,.,CASSSGVGAFF,TGTGCCAGTAGTTCGGGGGTTGGAGCTTTCTTT